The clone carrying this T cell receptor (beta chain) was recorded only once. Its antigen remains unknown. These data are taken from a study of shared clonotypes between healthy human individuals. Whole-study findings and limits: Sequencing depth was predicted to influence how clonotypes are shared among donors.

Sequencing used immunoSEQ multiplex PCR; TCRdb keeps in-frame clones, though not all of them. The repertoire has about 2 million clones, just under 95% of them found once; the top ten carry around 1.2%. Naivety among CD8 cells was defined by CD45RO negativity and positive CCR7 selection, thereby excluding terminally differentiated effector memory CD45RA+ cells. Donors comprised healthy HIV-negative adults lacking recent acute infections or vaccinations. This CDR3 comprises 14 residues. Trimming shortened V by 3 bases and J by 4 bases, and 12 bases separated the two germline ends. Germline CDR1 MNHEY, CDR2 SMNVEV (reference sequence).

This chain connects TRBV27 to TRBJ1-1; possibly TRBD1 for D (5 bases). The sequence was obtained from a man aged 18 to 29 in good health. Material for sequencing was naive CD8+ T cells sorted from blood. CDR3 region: CASSFMQGSTEAFF. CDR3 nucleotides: TGTGCCAGCAGTTTTATGCAGGGAAGCACTGAAGCTTTCTTT.